A single sample is the source of the 31 T cell receptor beta chains below, sequenced in a study of shared clonotypes between healthy human individuals. Assay used: immunoSEQ multiplex PCR; TCRdb lists only in-frame clones, some missing. The sample has about 1 million clones; approximately 76% are singletons. The sequenced sample consisted of memory CD4+ T cells sorted from blood. Documented subset: CD45RA-negative fraction. The receptors here all came from a man between 18 and 29 years old in good health.

There are a few counts of this clone. V is TRBV11-2 and J is TRBJ1-1; D remains ambiguous. The CDR3 runs to 16 residues. Germline V CDR1 and CDR2: SGHAT, FQNNGV. The V end lost 5 bases, the J end lost 4 bases, and 20 bases lay between the germline ends. CDR3: CASSLSSPEVGTEAFF. CDR3 nucleotides: TGTGCCAGCAGCCTCTCCTCACCCGAGGTGGGCACTGAAGCTTTCTTT.

V is TRBV2 and J is TRBJ2-5; D unresolved. The CDR3 totals 10 residues. Trimming removed 5 bases from V and 5 bases from J, with 3 bases in between. Germline CDR1 SNHLY, CDR2 FYNNEI. CDR3 in DNA: TGTGCCAGCAGTTGGGAGACCCAGTACTTC. It is translated as CASSWETQYF.

The chain recombines TRBV30 with TRBJ1-5, with D perhaps TRBD1 (6 bases). The CDR3 spans 18 residues. Germline V gene data show CDR1 as GTSNPN and CDR2 as SVGIG (reference sequence). V lost 2 bases and J 1 base, leaving 21 bases between the germline ends. The CDR3 nucleotides are TGTGCCTGGAGTTCAGCGCGGCAGGGGATGGGAAGCAATCAGCCCCAGCATTTT. Encoded protein: CAWSSARQGMGSNQPQHF.

In DNA form, the CDR3 reads TGTGCCAGCTCACTATGGGACACCAGCACAGATACGCAGTATTTT. Protein: CASSLWDTSTDTQYF. The V and J genes are TRBV18 and TRBJ2-3; possibly TRBD1 for D (6 bases). Trimming took off 4 bases at V and 0 bases at J, with 11 bases between the two ends. This CDR3 has 15 amino acids. Germline V gene sequence: CDR1 KGHSH, CDR2 LQKENI.

The chain is built from TRBV5-1 and TRBJ2-1, with TRBD2 matching over 10 bases. The junction had 17 bases not matched to a gene; V was cut back by 4 bases and J by 7 bases. The length of the CDR3 is 18 residues. CDR1 and CDR2 (germline): SGHRS, YFSETQ. The CDR3 reads CASSHRDLLAGRKNEQFF. CDR3 sequence (DNA): TGCGCCAGCAGCCATCGGGACTTACTAGCGGGGAGGAAGAATGAGCAGTTCTTC.

This chain connects TRBV4-2 to TRBJ2-5, with 7 bases fitting TRBD1. CDR3 length equals 15 residues. Per germline, CDR1 LGHNA and CDR2 YNFKEQ. Trimming at V came to 4 bases and at J to 4 bases, leaving 9 bases not matched to a gene. The CDR3 sequence is CASSPRPGGPETQYF. CDR3 DNA sequence: TGTGCCAGCAGCCCGCGCCCAGGGGGTCCAGAGACCCAGTACTTC.

V usage is TRBV4-1 and J usage is TRBJ2-5; no definite D call. The CDR3 runs to 15 residues. The germline CDR1 and CDR2 sequences are MGHRA and YSYEKL. The ends were cut back, 2 bases at V and 2 bases at J, with 12 bases in the middle. The CDR3 sequence: CASSQTTWGQETQYF. The CDR3, as DNA: TGCGCCAGCAGCCAAACGACATGGGGACAAGAGACCCAGTACTTC.

Of note for this clone: The same CDR3 is also encoded by other DNA sequences in this sample. The chain combines TRBV18 with TRBJ2-5; 12 bases fit TRBD2. V trimming: 2 bases; J trimming: 2 bases; junction bases outside the gene matches: 3. From germline, CDR1 is KGHSH and CDR2 LQKENI. This CDR3 is built from 16 residues. DNA of the CDR3: TGTGCCAGCTCACCAAGACTAGCGGGGGAGCAAGAGACCCAGTACTTC. It encodes CASSPRLAGEQETQYF.

The chain couples TRBV7-9 to TRBJ2-1; maybe TRBD2 (6 bases). This CDR3 has 13 amino acids. Trimming left V 5 bases short and J 5 bases short, with 10 bases between. Germline CDR1 and CDR2: SEHNR and FQNEAQ (reference sequence). In DNA, the CDR3 is TGTGCCAGCAGCCGCGGGACTCACAATGAGCAGTTCTTC. It encodes CASSRGTHNEQFF.

CDR3 in DNA: TGCGCCAGCAGCCAAGATAGTAGGGCGGAGGAGACCCAGTACTTC. Translated, it gives CASSQDSRAEETQYF. The V call is TRBV4-1, the J call TRBJ2-5; D call uncertain. V was shortened by 0 bases and J by 5 bases, with 13 bases between the two germline ends. Germline V lookup: CDR1 MGHRA, CDR2 YSYEKL. CDR3 length: 15 residues.

This chain connects TRBV2 to TRBJ2-7, with D maybe TRBD1 (6 bases). CDR1 is SNHLY, CDR2 FYNNEI, per germline. Trimming removed 8 bases at V and 4 bases at J, with 24 bases between. This CDR3 contains 16 residues. CDR3 in DNA: TGTGCCAGCTCGCCTCCCTCGGTAGGGGGAGCTTACGAGCAGTACTTC. Its protein is CASSPPSVGGAYEQYF.

The chain combines TRBV11-3 with TRBJ2-6; D unresolved. Germline-derived CDR1 and CDR2 are SGHNT and YENEEA. CDR3 length equals 14 residues. Trimming took off 1 base at V and 2 bases at J, with 3 bases between the two ends. The CDR3, as DNA: TGTGCCAGCAGCTTAGGTCCTGGGGCCAACGTCCTGACTTTC. Protein sequence: CASSLGPGANVLTF.

This chain uses TRBV6-1 with TRBJ1-2, with a possible D match to TRBD1 (6 bases). Between the trimmed V and J ends, which lost 5 bases and 8 bases, there was a span of 15 bases. The CDR3 extends over 13 amino acids. Germline V lookup: CDR1 MNHNS, CDR2 SASEGT. CDR3 bases: TGTGCCAGCAGTACGATTTTACAGGGCGGCTACACCTTC. This sequence encodes CASSTILQGGYTF.

This rearrangement joins TRBV6-5 to TRBJ1-6; D not resolved. Germline assignment: CDR1 MNHEY and CDR2 SVGAGI. V was clipped by 2 bases and J by 0 bases, with 8 bases between them. The CDR3 has 16 residues. CDR3 sequence reads: CASSYRGSSYNSPLHF. CDR3 coding DNA: TGTGCCAGCAGTTACCGGGGTAGCTCCTATAATTCACCCCTCCACTTT.

This chain uses TRBV7-9 with TRBJ1-6; no clear D gene. Trimming stripped 2 bases from V and 0 bases from J, with 8 bases between. Germline V gene data show CDR1 as SEHNR and CDR2 as FQNEAQ (reference sequence). The CDR3 consists of 16 residues. CDR3 coding DNA: TGTGCCAGCAGCTTATACGAGGGCTCCTATAATTCACCCCTCCACTTT. Translating it yields CASSLYEGSYNSPLHF. Together with reference TRBV7-9 and TRBJ1-6, the CDR3 gives the full variable domain: DTGVSQNPRHKITKRGQNVTFRCDPISEHNRLYWYRQTLGQGPEFLTYFQNEAQLEKSRLLSDRFSAERPKGSFSTLEIQRTEQGDSAMYLCASSLYEGSYNSPLHFGNGTRLTVT.

This clone occurred a few times. The chain links TRBV5-1 to TRBJ1-6; D not certain. CDR1 SGHRS and CDR2 YFSETQ come from the germline V gene. The germline V and J ends were trimmed by 0 bases and 13 bases, with 8 bases remaining between them. This CDR3 has 12 residues. CDR3 region: CASSLAGYPLHF. The CDR3 nucleotides are TGCGCCAGCAGCTTGGCGGGCTACCCCCTCCACTTT.

This clone showed up many times. Other DNA variants within this sample encode the same CDR3. V usage is TRBV28 and J usage is TRBJ1-1; D gene unclear. The CDR3 length is 11 residues. The V end was cut by 9 bases, the J end by 0 bases, with 5 bases between. CDR1 is MDHEN, CDR2 SYDVKM, per germline. DNA of the CDR3: TGTGCCAGTCGGATGAACACTGAAGCTTTCTTT. Encoded protein: CASRMNTEAFF.

DNA for the CDR3: TGTGCCAGCAGTGCGACAGGTGCTAACTATGGCTACACCTTC. It codes for CASSATGANYGYTF. The chain couples TRBV2 to TRBJ1-2; a weak D match, TRBD1 (6 bases). Trimming took off 4 bases at V and 0 bases at J, with 9 bases between the two ends. CDR1 and CDR2 from the germline V gene are SNHLY and FYNNEI. The CDR3 loop spans 14 amino acids.

In nucleotides, the CDR3 is TGTGCCAGCGGGCCCCAACCCTACGAGCAGTACTTC. Amino acids: CASGPQPYEQYF. The chain combines TRBV6-5 with TRBJ2-7, with no clear D. CDR3 length equals 12 residues. V dropped 8 bases and J dropped 2 bases, with 10 bases sitting between them. Germline values: CDR1 MNHEY, CDR2 SVGAGI.

The chain recombines TRBV5-6 with TRBJ2-3; D gene unclear. Germline V lookup: CDR1 SGHDT, CDR2 YYEEEE. The germline V and J ends were trimmed by 0 bases and 1 base, with 9 bases remaining between them. The CDR3 extends over 15 amino acids. This chain's CDR3 is CASSLATVGTDTQYF. DNA for the CDR3: TGTGCCAGCAGCTTGGCAACAGTAGGCACAGATACGCAGTATTTT.

In this sample, this clone turned up a few times. Other nucleotide sequences from this sample produce the same CDR3. This chain connects TRBV5-4 to TRBJ2-2; no clear D gene. The CDR3 is made up of 16 amino acids. Deletions cut 3 bases from V and 2 bases from J, with 14 bases between. Germline V gives CDR1 SGHNT, CDR2 YYREEE (reference sequence). The CDR3 bases are TGTGCCAGCAGCTCCACGGATCGGATAAACACCGGGGAGCTGTTTTTT. This codes for CASSSTDRINTGELFF.

Only one count was recorded for this clone. A much more abundant neighbour one base away suggests this may be a read error. V and J are TRBV18 and TRBJ1-2; 8 bases are a match to TRBD1. V shed 3 bases and J 4 bases; nucleotides not matched to a gene: 1. Germline assignment: CDR1 KGHSH and CDR2 LQKENI. The CDR3 runs 13 residues. The CDR3 region has the DNA TGTGCCAGCTCACCGGGACAGGCCTATGGCTACACCTTC. Translation gives CASSPGQAYGYTF.

CDR3 amino acids: CATSRVDRSGFRAGAYEQYF. The CDR3 nucleotides read TGTGCCACCAGCAGAGTGGATCGGTCCGGGTTTCGAGCGGGGGCCTACGAGCAGTACTTC. The chain recombines TRBV15 with TRBJ2-7, with 8 bases matching TRBD2. The CDR3 is made up of 20 amino acids. J was trimmed by 2 bases and V by 1 base; bases with no gene match: 19. The germline V gene has CDR1 LNHNV and CDR2 YYDKDF (reference sequence).

The chain carries TRBV5-6 and TRBJ1-2; D is perhaps TRBD1 (6 bases). The V end was cut by 5 bases, the J end by 3 bases, with 17 bases between. In germline, CDR1 is SGHDT, CDR2 YYEEEE. CDR3 size: 15 residues. The CDR3 nucleotides read TGTGCCAGCAGGGGAACAGGGTCCGGGGACTATGGCTACACCTTC. This codes for CASRGTGSGDYGYTF.

In its sample, this clone was seen once. The rearrangement joins TRBV4-1 to TRBJ1-1; D remains unclear. The CDR3 totals 15 residues. The ends were cut back, 1 base at V and 7 bases at J, with 16 bases in the middle. The germline CDR1 and CDR2 sequences are MGHRA and YSYEKL. DNA of the CDR3: TGCGCCAGCAGCCAAGGTGACTATAGGAAAGGTGAAGCTTTCTTT. Encoded protein: CASSQGDYRKGEAFF.

This clone came up a few times. The chain joins TRBV30 to TRBJ1-1; unclear D gene. The germline V gene has CDR1 GTSNPN and CDR2 SVGIG (reference sequence). Trimming removed 8 bases at V and 8 bases at J, with 18 bases between. CDR3 length: 12 residues. The CDR3 region is CAASDRVGEAFF. The CDR3 DNA is TGTGCCGCCTCGGACCGAGTTGGGGAAGCTTTCTTT. Filled out from reference TRBV30 and TRBJ1-1, the complete variable domain reads SQTIHQWPATLVQPVGSPLSLECTVEGTSNPNLYWYRQAAGRGLQLLFYSVGIGQISSEVPQNLSASRPQDRQFILSSKKLLLSDSGFYLCAASDRVGEAFFGQGTRLTVV.

This clone was seen many times. This sequence joins TRBV19 and TRBJ2-1; the D is unclear. Trimming removed 2 bases at V and 3 bases at J, with 11 bases between. This CDR3 is built from 15 residues. Germline CDR1 reads LNHDA; CDR2 reads SQIVND (reference sequence). The CDR3 coding sequence is TGTGCCAGTAGTATATCGGTTCAGAACTACAATGAGCAGTTCTTC. Residues: CASSISVQNYNEQFF.

This chain links TRBV30 with TRBJ2-3; TRBD1 or TRBD2 may be the D gene (6 bases each). The ends were cut back, 0 bases at V and 11 bases at J, with 12 bases in the middle. The CDR3 runs to 12 residues. Germline CDR1 GTSNPN, CDR2 SVGIG (reference sequence). The CDR3 DNA follows: TGTGCCTGGAGTGTAGGGGGGACACAGCAGTATTTT. This codes for CAWSVGGTQQYF.

The chain carries TRBV29-1 and TRBJ2-1; TRBD2 agrees at 12 bases. J gave up 4 bases and V 4 bases, and 8 bases lay outside the gene matches. CDR3 size: 16 residues. Germline values: CDR1 SQVTM, CDR2 ANQGSEA. CDR3 sequence: CSVVLTSGSGYNEQFF. The CDR3 coding sequence is TGCAGCGTTGTCTTGACTAGCGGGAGTGGTTACAATGAGCAGTTCTTC.

The chain joins TRBV28 to TRBJ1-4; 7 bases are a match to TRBD1. With V trimmed by 5 bases and J by 10 bases, 10 bases remained unmatched. The CDR3 sequence is 14 residues long. In germline, CDR1 is MDHEN, CDR2 SYDVKM. This CDR3 is CASSATGELVKLFF. The CDR3, as DNA: TGTGCCAGCAGTGCAACAGGGGAACTAGTAAAACTGTTTTTT.

V is TRBV6-1 and J is TRBJ2-7, with TRBD1 matching 8 bases. The CDR3 has 14 amino acids. V shed 4 bases and J 4 bases; nucleotides not matched to a gene: 6. Germline V gives CDR1 MNHNS, CDR2 SASEGT. CDR3 nucleotide sequence: TGTGCCAGCAGTGTATCGGGACAGGTATACGAGCAGTACTTC. Residues: CASSVSGQVYEQYF.